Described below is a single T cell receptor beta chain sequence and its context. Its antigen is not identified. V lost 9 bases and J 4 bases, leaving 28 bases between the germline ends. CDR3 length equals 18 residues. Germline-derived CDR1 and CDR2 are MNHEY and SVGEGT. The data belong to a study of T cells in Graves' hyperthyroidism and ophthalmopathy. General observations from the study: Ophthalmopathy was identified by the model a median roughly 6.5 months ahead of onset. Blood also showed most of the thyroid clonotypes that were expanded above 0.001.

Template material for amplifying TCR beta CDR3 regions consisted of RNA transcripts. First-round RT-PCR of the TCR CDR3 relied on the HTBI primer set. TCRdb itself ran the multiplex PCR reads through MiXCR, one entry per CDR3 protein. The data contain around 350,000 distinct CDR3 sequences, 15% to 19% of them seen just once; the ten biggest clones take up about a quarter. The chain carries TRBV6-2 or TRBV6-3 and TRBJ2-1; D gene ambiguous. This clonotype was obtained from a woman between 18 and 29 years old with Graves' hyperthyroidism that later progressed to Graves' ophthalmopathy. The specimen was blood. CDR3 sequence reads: CASLPVGSAQTFYNEQFF. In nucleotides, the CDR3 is TGTGCCAGTCTCCCGGTGGGTTCGGCACAAACTTTTTACAATGAGCAGTTCTTC.